Below are 6 T cell receptor beta chains sequenced from a single sample in a study of beta chain features in type 1 diabetes. Expressed TCRB transcripts were sequenced because the entire RNA isolate underwent reverse transcription. Profiling relied on immunoSEQ multiplex PCR, and the TCRdb table lists in-frame clones only, not all of them. The data contain roughly 380,000 clones, less than 20% of them singletons. The specimen was naive CD4+ T cells from blood. Receptors originate from a woman younger than 35 in good health.

This clone was seen only a few times. V is TRBV30 and J is TRBJ2-3; the match to TRBD1 covers 8 bases. The CDR3 is 14 amino acids. Germline values: CDR1 GTSNPN, CDR2 SVGIG (reference sequence). V shed 1 base and J 4 bases; nucleotides not matched to a gene: 4. This chain's CDR3 is CAWSGRGRSDTQYF. Here the CDR3 DNA reads TGTGCCTGGAGTGGCAGGGGGCGATCAGATACGCAGTATTTT.

V gene TRBV9 combines with J gene TRBJ2-2, with D perhaps matching TRBD1 (5 bases). CDR3 size: 13 residues. V was trimmed by 0 bases and J by 5 bases, leaving 5 bases between them. Germline lookup yields CDR1 SGDLS and CDR2 YYNGEE. The CDR3 DNA reads TGTGCCAGCAGCGTAGAGGGGACCGGGGAGCTGTTTTTT. This encodes CASSVEGTGELFF.

This rearrangement joins TRBV30 to TRBJ1-1; D unresolved. Germline V gene data show CDR1 as GTSNPN and CDR2 as SVGIG (reference sequence). This CDR3 is 12 amino acids long. Trimming stripped 1 base from V and 2 bases from J, with 5 bases between. The CDR3 reads CAWSGLNTEAFF. The CDR3 nucleotides are TGTGCCTGGAGTGGACTCAACACTGAAGCTTTCTTT.

This clone was seen more than once but under ten times. The rearrangement joins TRBV4-3 to TRBJ2-7; D uncertain. The germline V gene encodes CDR1 LGHNA and CDR2 YSLEER. The CDR3 totals 13 residues. V was pared by 0 bases and J by 2 bases, with 5 bases between. The CDR3 protein is CASSQDIAYEQYF. The CDR3 bases are TGCGCCAGCAGCCAAGATATAGCCTACGAGCAGTACTTC.

This clone has more than one count but fewer than ten. This chain joins TRBV7-3 and TRBJ2-3; D may be TRBD2 (6 bases). CDR3 length equals 16 residues. V shed 4 bases and J shed 2 bases, with 16 bases lying between them. CDR1 is SGHTA, CDR2 FQGTGA, per germline. The CDR3 protein is CASSSPTEGSTDTQYF. CDR3 nucleotide sequence: TGTGCCAGCAGCTCCCCTACGGAGGGGTCCACAGATACGCAGTATTTT.

This clone was seen a handful of times. This rearrangement joins TRBV5-1 to TRBJ2-5; D is unresolved. V lost 3 bases to trimming and J lost 3 bases, with 9 bases between them. The CDR3 length is 13 residues. Germline V gives CDR1 SGHRS, CDR2 YFSETQ. The CDR3 bases are TGCGCCAGCAGCTCCACCGAGGAAGAGACCCAGTACTTC. This translates into CASSSTEEETQYF.